A single sample is the source of the 16 T cell receptor beta chains below, sequenced in a study of T-cell memory formation after mild COVID-19. TCRdb itself ran the 5' RACE reads through MiXCR, one entry per CDR3 protein. This table has under 300,000 distinct CDR3 sequences, about 17% appearing once. Source material: PBMCs or a T cell subset sorted from them (not recorded which). These TCRs come from a man between 18 and 35 years old who had mild COVID-19 (a few samples of this study predate the infection). Cell type and time point are not known.

The V gene is TRBV30, the J gene TRBJ1-4; the D gene is possibly TRBD1 (5 bases). Trimming pared 4 bases from V and 7 bases from J, leaving 16 bases between. CDR1 is GTSNPN, CDR2 SVGIG, per germline (reference sequence). The CDR3 length is 14 residues. The CDR3 nucleotides are TGTGCCTGGACGTACGGGGGGGGTGGTGAAAAACTGTTTTTT. This sequence encodes CAWTYGGGGEKLFF. Full variable domain (missing parts from reference TRBV30 and TRBJ1-4): SQTIHQWPATLVQPVGSPLSLECTVEGTSNPNLYWYRQAAGRGLQLLFYSVGIGQISSEVPQNLSASRPQDRQFILSSKKLLLSDSGFYLCAWTYGGGGEKLFFGSGTQLSVL.

The chain has TRBV20-1 and TRBJ1-1; D unresolved. Germline V gene lookup returns CDR1 DFQATT and CDR2 SNEGSKA (reference sequence). V lost 1 base and J 13 bases, leaving 13 bases between the germline ends. The CDR3 extends over 11 amino acids. The CDR3 here is CSARGRGLDFF. CDR3 bases: TGCAGTGCTAGAGGCAGAGGGTTAGATTTCTTT.

For this clonotype: A much more abundant neighbour one base away suggests this may be a read error. The chain links TRBV7-9 to TRBJ2-5; no clear D. CDR3 length: 14 amino acids. Germline loops: CDR1 SEHNR, CDR2 FQNEAQ (reference sequence). The CDR3 DNA reads as TGTGCCAGCGGCTTAGGCTCGGGCATGGAGACCCAGTACTTC. Translated: CASGLGSGMETQYF.

V and J are TRBV5-6 and TRBJ1-6, with D possibly matching TRBD1 (5 bases). The germline V gene encodes CDR1 SGHDT and CDR2 YYEEEE. V lost 7 bases and J lost 12, with 20 bases in between. This CDR3 spans 14 amino acids. The CDR3 reads CASGGTSFGGPLHF. CDR3 in DNA: TGTGCCAGCGGCGGGACCTCCTTCGGAGGACCCCTCCACTTT.

This clonotype has only a few counts. The chain carries TRBV7-2 and TRBJ1-5, with a possible D match to TRBD1 (6 bases). Trimming took off 3 bases at V and 6 bases at J, with 12 bases between the two ends. This CDR3 has 14 amino acids. Germline-derived CDR1 and CDR2 are SGHTA and FQGNSA. This CDR3 reads CASSFEGGRQPQHF. In DNA, the CDR3 is TGTGCCAGCAGCTTCGAGGGGGGACGTCAGCCCCAGCATTTT.

As DNA, the CDR3 is TGCAGTGCCTCGAGAGGGGGACATCAGCCCCAGCATTTT. Translation: CSASRGGHQPQHF. The chain combines TRBV20-1 with TRBJ1-5, with TRBD1 as a possible D gene (6 bases). Germline V gene data show CDR1 as DFQATT and CDR2 as SNEGSKA (reference sequence). Trimming cost V 6 bases and J 5 bases, with 14 bases left between them. This CDR3 region has 13 residues.

V gene TRBV19 combines with J gene TRBJ1-5; D call uncertain. This CDR3 contains 13 residues. Germline V lookup: CDR1 LNHDA, CDR2 SQIVND (reference sequence). V was pared by 7 bases and J by 4 bases, with 11 bases between. The CDR3 DNA reads as TGTGCCAGTAAGGTGGACCCGAATCAGCCCCAGCATTTT. This encodes CASKVDPNQPQHF. Together with reference TRBV19 and TRBJ1-5, the CDR3 gives the full variable domain: DGGITQSPKYLFRKEGQNVTLSCEQNLNHDAMYWYRQDPGQGLRLIYYSQIVNDFQKGDIAEGYSVSREKKESFPLTVTSAQKNPTAFYLCASKVDPNQPQHFGDGTRLSIL.

A few counts support this clonotype. The rearrangement links TRBV5-1 to TRBJ2-3; 11 bases line up with TRBD1. The J segment lost 6 bases and the V segment lost 4 bases, leaving 4 bases of the junction unmatched. The CDR3 spans 14 residues. CDR1 is SGHRS, CDR2 YFSETQ, per germline. CDR3 sequence (DNA): TGCGCCAGCAGCATATGGACAGGGGGCGATACGCAGTATTTT. Translated: CASSIWTGGDTQYF.

This clonotype was detected a few times. The chain is built from TRBV9 and TRBJ2-3; the D call may be TRBD1 or TRBD2 (6 bases each). Trimming stripped 0 bases from V and 2 bases from J, with 7 bases between. The CDR3 runs to 14 residues. Germline CDR1 is SGDLS and CDR2 is YYNGEE. CDR3 region: CASSVAGATDTQYF. DNA for the CDR3: TGTGCCAGCAGCGTAGCGGGGGCCACAGATACGCAGTATTTT. The entire variable domain, with the rest obtained from reference TRBV9 and TRBJ2-3, is as follows: DSGVTQTPKHLITATGQRVTLRCSPRSGDLSVYWYQQSLDQGLQFLIQYYNGEERAKGNILERFSAQQFPDLHSELNLSSLELGDSALYFCASSVAGATDTQYFGPGTRLTVL.

The chain recombines TRBV7-9 with TRBJ1-4, with a possible D match to TRBD1 (6 bases). The V gene lost 4 bases and the J gene lost 2 bases, with 14 bases spanning the gap. Germline loops: CDR1 SEHNR, CDR2 FQNEAQ (reference sequence). The CDR3 loop spans 16 amino acids. The CDR3 sequence: CASSSEPQGTNEKLFF. The CDR3 nucleotides are TGTGCCAGCAGCTCCGAACCCCAGGGGACTAATGAAAAACTGTTTTTT.

The chain is built from TRBV3-1 and TRBJ2-2; 7 positions agree with TRBD1. The V segment lost 4 bases and the J segment 3 bases; nucleotides outside the gene matches: 5. Germline CDR1 is LGHDT and CDR2 is YNNKEL (reference sequence). The CDR3 totals 15 residues. In DNA form, the CDR3 reads TGTGCCAGCAGCCCCTTCGACAGGGACACCGGGGAGCTGTTTTTT. This sequence encodes CASSPFDRDTGELFF.

The V and J genes are TRBV2 and TRBJ2-1, with 9 bases fitting TRBD2. The CDR3 length is 16 residues. Germline trimming cut 0 bases from V and 6 bases from J; bases unmatched to any gene: 6. The V gene's germline CDR1 is SNHLY and CDR2 FYNNEI. The DNA for the CDR3 is TGTGCCAGCAGTGAAGCGTACAGCGGGGGGACCAATGAGCAGTTCTTC. Translated: CASSEAYSGGTNEQFF.

This clonotype came up a few times. V gene TRBV25-1 combines with J gene TRBJ1-2; possibly TRBD1 for D (5 bases). There are 13 residues in the CDR3. Germline CDR1 is MGHDK and CDR2 is SYGVNS. V lost 4 bases to trimming and J lost 5 bases, with 11 bases between them. DNA of the CDR3: TGTGCCAGCAGTGGCTCCGGGGGGTATGGCTACACCTTC. Translated, it gives CASSGSGGYGYTF.

J is TRBJ2-3 and V is TRBV5-1; D is ambiguous. Deletions cut 1 base from V and 0 bases from J, with 9 bases between. Germline assignment: CDR1 SGHRS and CDR2 YFSETQ. The CDR3 length is 15 residues. CDR3: CASSLSIVSTDTQYF. The CDR3 DNA is TGCGCCAGCAGCTTGTCGATAGTTAGCACAGATACGCAGTATTTT.

The V call is TRBV20-1, the J call TRBJ2-3; 11 nucleotides line up with TRBD2. Germline V gene lookup returns CDR1 DFQATT and CDR2 SNEGSKA (reference sequence). Unmatched junction bases numbered 5, after V lost 6 bases and J lost 9 bases. The CDR3 is 12 amino acids. The CDR3 reads CSARGLADTQYF. In DNA form, the CDR3 reads TGCAGTGCCCGGGGACTAGCGGACACGCAGTATTTT.

This clonotype was seen ten or more times. CDR3 sequence: CASSKTGGHRDEQFF. CDR3 nucleotide sequence: TGTGCCAGCAGTAAGACCGGGGGGCACCGCGATGAGCAGTTCTTC. V usage is TRBV6-2 or TRBV6-3 and J usage is TRBJ2-1, with D tentatively TRBD2 (7 bases). The V end lost 5 bases, the J end lost 8 bases, and 19 bases lay between the germline ends. Germline V gene sequence: CDR1 MNHEY, CDR2 SVGEGT. The CDR3 covers 15 residues.